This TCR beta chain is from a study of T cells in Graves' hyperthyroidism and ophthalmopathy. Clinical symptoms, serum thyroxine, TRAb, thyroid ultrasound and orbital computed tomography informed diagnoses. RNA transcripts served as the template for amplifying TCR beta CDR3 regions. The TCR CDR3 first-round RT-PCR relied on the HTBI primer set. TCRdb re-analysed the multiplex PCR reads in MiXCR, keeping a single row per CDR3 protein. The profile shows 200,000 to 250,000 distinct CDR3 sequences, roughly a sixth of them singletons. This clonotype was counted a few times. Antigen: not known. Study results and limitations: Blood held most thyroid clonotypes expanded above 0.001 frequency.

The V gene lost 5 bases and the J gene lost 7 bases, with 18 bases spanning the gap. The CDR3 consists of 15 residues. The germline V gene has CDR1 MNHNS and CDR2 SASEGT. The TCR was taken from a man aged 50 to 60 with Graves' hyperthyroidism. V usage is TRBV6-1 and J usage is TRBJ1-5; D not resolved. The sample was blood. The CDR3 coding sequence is TGTGCCAGCAGTCCCCCGGGTCGAGCGAACCAGCCCCAGCATTTT. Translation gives CASSPPGRANQPQHF.